These 17 T cell receptor beta chains originate from one sample sequenced in a study of T cells in localized non-small cell lung cancer. Sequencing was performed with immunoSEQ multiplex PCR; in TCRdb, only in-frame clones are kept and a portion is missing. Here the sample spans around 1,300 clones, 30% being singletons. The sequenced sample was lung tumor tissue, obtained before any cancer treatment. These receptors were collected from a male donor aged 60 or older with stage II squamous cell lung carcinoma.

V is TRBV10-2 and J is TRBJ1-6; D possibly corresponds to TRBD1 (6 bases). CDR3 length: 13 residues. V was clipped by 7 bases and J by 7 bases, with 11 bases between them. The germline V gene encodes CDR1 WSHSY and CDR2 SAAADI. For the CDR3, the DNA is TGCGCCAGCAATGTAGGACAGAATTCACCCCTCCACTTT. Translation gives CASNVGQNSPLHF.

In its sample, this clone ranks as medium-sized. The chain carries TRBV6-8 and TRBJ2-7, with D perhaps matching TRBD1 (5 bases). Trimming removed 0 bases at V and 7 bases at J, with 13 bases between. The germline gives CDR1 MNHGY, CDR2 SAAAGT. There are 14 residues in the CDR3. The CDR3 reads CASSYSNQGREQYF. The CDR3, as DNA: TGTGCCAGCAGTTACTCGAATCAGGGTAGGGAGCAGTACTTC.

The CDR3: CAWSESEPGKGDEKLFF. The CDR3, as DNA: TGTGCCTGGAGCGAATCGGAGCCGGGAAAAGGGGATGAAAAACTGTTTTTT. The chain links TRBV30 to TRBJ1-4; D may be TRBD1 (5 bases). The CDR3 length is 17 residues. CDR1 is GTSNPN and CDR2 is SVGIG in the germline V gene (reference sequence). The germline V and J ends were trimmed by 3 bases and 6 bases, with 23 bases remaining between them.

The chain uses TRBV19 and TRBJ1-1; no clear D gene. V was cut by 4 bases and J by 0 bases, with 24 bases left in between. CDR3 length equals 19 residues. CDR1 is LNHDA and CDR2 is SQIVND in the germline V gene (reference sequence). The CDR3 loop is CASSTTHLGGGSMNTEAFF. In DNA form, the CDR3 reads TGTGCCAGTAGTACCACGCACCTGGGCGGAGGAAGCATGAACACTGAAGCTTTCTTT.

This clone was seen a handful of times. The rearrangement uses TRBV6-8 and TRBJ2-7, with 7 positions matching TRBD1. Trimming cost V 4 bases and J 0 bases; bases outside gene matches: 6. The germline gives CDR1 MNHGY, CDR2 SAAAGT. CDR3 length equals 15 residues. CDR3 sequence reads: CASSFLGGSSYEQYF. The CDR3 region has the DNA TGTGCCAGCAGTTTCCTAGGGGGCAGCTCCTACGAGCAGTACTTC.

This chain links TRBV29-1 with TRBJ2-1; possible D gene TRBD2, 5 bases. The CDR3 covers 14 residues. Trimming took off 6 bases at V and 4 bases at J, with 16 bases between the two ends. Germline assignment: CDR1 SQVTM and CDR2 ANQGSEA. The CDR3 loop reads CSVGATSGYNEQFF. The CDR3 nucleotides are TGCAGCGTAGGCGCGACCTCGGGGTACAATGAGCAGTTCTTC.

The genes are TRBV11-3 and TRBJ2-5; 14 bases line up with TRBD2. V shed 5 bases, J shed 0 bases, and the junction held 2 bases outside the gene matches. The CDR3 totals 16 residues. The V gene's germline CDR1 is SGHNT and CDR2 YENEEA. The CDR3 protein is CASSPGLAGDQETQYF. In DNA, the CDR3 is TGTGCCAGCAGCCCGGGACTAGCGGGGGACCAAGAGACCCAGTACTTC.

This clone was recorded a few times. The rearrangement links TRBV19 to TRBJ2-7, with 8 bases identical to TRBD2. CDR3 length: 11 amino acids. Germline V CDR1 and CDR2: LNHDA, SQIVND (reference sequence). CDR3 coding DNA: TGTGCTTGCGGGGGGTCCTACGAGCAGTACTTC. Protein product: CACGGSYEQYF.

This chain uses TRBV9 with TRBJ1-1; D is undetermined. V shed 5 bases and J shed 1 base, with 9 bases lying between them. This CDR3 is 13 amino acids long. Per the germline V gene, CDR1 is SGDLS and CDR2 is YYNGEE. The CDR3 region is CASSEWANTEAFF. CDR3 nucleotides: TGTGCCAGCAGTGAATGGGCGAACACTGAAGCTTTCTTT.

This CDR3 reads CASSLTSGTLGGNEQFF. DNA of the CDR3: TGTGCCAGCAGCCTGACTAGCGGGACCCTCGGGGGCAATGAGCAGTTCTTC. The chain combines TRBV9 with TRBJ2-1; 11 nucleotides align to TRBD2. CDR1 and CDR2 (germline): SGDLS, YYNGEE. The CDR3 length is 17 residues. J lost 6 bases, V lost 4 bases, and 12 bases had no gene match. Based on the CDR3 plus reference TRBV9 and TRBJ2-1, the full variable domain is DSGVTQTPKHLITATGQRVTLRCSPRSGDLSVYWYQQSLDQGLQFLIQYYNGEERAKGNILERFSAQQFPDLHSELNLSSLELGDSALYFCASSLTSGTLGGNEQFFGPGTRLTVL.

This clone was seen only a few times. This rearrangement joins TRBV12-5 to TRBJ1-1; TRBD1 is a possible D gene (5 bases). This CDR3 has 13 residues. Germline assignment: CDR1 LGHNT and CDR2 FRNRAP. V was trimmed by 2 bases and J by 11 bases, leaving 15 bases between them. Here the CDR3 reads CASGLTGTQRAFF. DNA for the CDR3: TGTGCTAGTGGTTTGACAGGCACCCAAAGGGCTTTCTTT.

This clone was counted between two and nine times. This chain connects TRBV19 to TRBJ1-3; D is unclear. CDR1 is LNHDA, CDR2 SQIVND, per germline (reference sequence). The length of the CDR3 is 15 residues. Trimming shortened V by 6 bases and J by 0 bases, and 12 bases separated the two germline ends. CDR3 nucleotide sequence: TGTGCCAGTAGCGTCAAGGCCAACTCTGGAAACACCATATATTTT. Its protein is CASSVKANSGNTIYF.

This clone was detected once. The rearrangement links TRBV5-1 to TRBJ2-2; 7 positions agree with TRBD1. Unmatched junction bases numbered 9, after V lost 2 bases and J lost 2 bases. Germline CDR1 and CDR2: SGHRS and YFSETQ. The CDR3 covers 17 residues. The DNA of the CDR3 is TGCGCCAGCAGCTTCTTTCGGGACAGCGGTAACACCGGGGAGCTGTTTTTT. Encoded protein: CASSFFRDSGNTGELFF.

This clone was picked up one time. The rearrangement links TRBV23-1 to TRBJ2-1; 11 bases line up with TRBD2. TRBV23-1 is an ORF for which the function is uncertain. The J segment lost 0 bases and the V segment lost 0 bases, leaving 4 bases of the junction unmatched. This CDR3 is 18 amino acids long. The CDR3 protein is CASSQSMLAGGSYNEQFF. CDR3 nucleotide sequence: TGCGCCAGCAGTCAATCTATGCTAGCGGGGGGCTCCTACAATGAGCAGTTCTTC.

The chain employs TRBV11-3 and TRBJ1-1, with TRBD1 matching over 10 bases. Germline CDR1 is SGHNT and CDR2 is YENEEA. This CDR3 spans 15 amino acids. The junction had 2 bases not matched to a gene; V was cut back by 4 bases and J by 0 bases. The CDR3, as DNA: TGTGCCAGCAGCTCGGGACAGGGGTTGAACACTGAAGCTTTCTTT. It encodes CASSSGQGLNTEAFF.

The chain joins TRBV29-1 to TRBJ2-7; D unresolved. V was cut by 3 bases and J by 1 base, with 7 bases left in between. Germline CDR1 and CDR2: SQVTM and ANQGSEA. The CDR3 covers 12 residues. The CDR3 bases are TGCAGCGTTGAGATGGATTCCTACGAGCAGTACTTC. This codes for CSVEMDSYEQYF.

The V call is TRBV18, the J call TRBJ2-7, with 7 bases fitting TRBD1. V was pared by 3 bases and J by 4 bases, with 9 bases of the junction left unmatched. The CDR3 has 15 amino acids. Germline V gene sequence: CDR1 KGHSH, CDR2 LQKENI. Written as DNA, the CDR3 is TGTGCCAGCTCACCGGTCTTAACAGGGGAATACGAGCAGTACTTC. Protein sequence: CASSPVLTGEYEQYF.